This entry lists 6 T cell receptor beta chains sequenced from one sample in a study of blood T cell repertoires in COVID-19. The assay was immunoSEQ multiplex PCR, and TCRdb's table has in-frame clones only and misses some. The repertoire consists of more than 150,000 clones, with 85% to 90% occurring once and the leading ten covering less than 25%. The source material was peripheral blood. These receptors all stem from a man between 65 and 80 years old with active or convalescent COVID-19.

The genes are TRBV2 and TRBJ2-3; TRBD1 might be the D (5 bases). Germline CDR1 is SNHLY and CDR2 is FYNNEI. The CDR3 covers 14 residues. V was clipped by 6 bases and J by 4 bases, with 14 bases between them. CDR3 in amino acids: CASSPQGYPDTQYF. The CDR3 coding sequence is TGTGCCAGCAGCCCCCAGGGATATCCAGATACGCAGTATTTT.

CDR3 region: CASSLQRGGETQYF. The CDR3, as DNA: TGTGCCAGCAGCTTACAGCGGGGGGGAGAGACCCAGTACTTC. This sequence joins TRBV7-2 and TRBJ2-5; 10 bases are a match to TRBD2. The CDR3 covers 14 residues. Trimming at V came to 2 bases and at J to 4 bases, leaving 1 base not matched to a gene. The germline gives CDR1 SGHTA, CDR2 FQGNSA.

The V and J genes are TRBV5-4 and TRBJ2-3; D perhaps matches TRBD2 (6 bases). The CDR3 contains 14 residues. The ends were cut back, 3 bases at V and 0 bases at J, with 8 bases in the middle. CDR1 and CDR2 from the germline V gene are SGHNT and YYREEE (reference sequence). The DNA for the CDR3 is TGTGCCAGCAGCTGGGACTTTAGCACAGATACGCAGTATTTT. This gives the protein CASSWDFSTDTQYF.

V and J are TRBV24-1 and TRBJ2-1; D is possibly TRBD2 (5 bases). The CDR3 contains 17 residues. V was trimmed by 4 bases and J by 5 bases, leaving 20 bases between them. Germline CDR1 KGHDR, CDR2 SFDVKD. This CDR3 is CATSERGGLARDNEQFF. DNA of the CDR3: TGTGCCACCAGTGAACGTGGTGGCCTAGCAAGGGACAATGAGCAGTTCTTC.

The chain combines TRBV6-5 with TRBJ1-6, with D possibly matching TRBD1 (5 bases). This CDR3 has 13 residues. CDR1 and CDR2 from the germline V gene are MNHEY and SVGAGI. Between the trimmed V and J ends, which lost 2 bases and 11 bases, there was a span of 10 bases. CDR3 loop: CASSYDSMAPLHF. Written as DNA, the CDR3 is TGTGCCAGCAGTTACGACAGTATGGCACCCCTCCACTTT.

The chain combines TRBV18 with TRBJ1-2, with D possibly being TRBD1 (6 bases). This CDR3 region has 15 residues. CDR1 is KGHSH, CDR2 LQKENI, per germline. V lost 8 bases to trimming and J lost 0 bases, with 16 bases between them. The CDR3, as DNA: TGTGCCAGCGGAGGACAGCGGGGAGCTAACTATGGCTACACCTTC. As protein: CASGGQRGANYGYTF.